This T cell receptor (beta chain) originates from a study of cytomegalovirus exposure and HLA in healthy donors. Overall study context: Later analysis reported that the 110 or so validation repertoires shared the platform of the approximately 690 first-cohort repertoires. Overall study results and limits: A classifier reportedly called cytomegalovirus status with high sensitivity and specificity.

This clone was observed once. The antigen is not known. Germline V lookup: CDR1 SGHTA, CDR2 FQGNSA. Losses at the gene ends were 0 bases for V and 10 bases for J; bases not matched to a gene: 8. The CDR3 spans 15 residues. Data came from immunoSEQ multiplex PCR; TCRdb stores just in-frame clones and leaves some out. The table lists over 85,000 clones, 84% of them singletons. This receptor was identified in a woman between 18 and 29 years old in good health and CMV-seropositive. This rearrangement joins TRBV7-2 to TRBJ2-1; TRBD1 matches at 8 bases. The sample was PBMCs. The CDR3 is CASSLALGDRSEQFF. The CDR3 nucleotides read TGTGCCAGCAGCTTAGCATTAGGGGACAGGTCAGAGCAGTTCTTC.